This T cell receptor (beta chain) was sequenced for a study of neurological immune-mediated disorders. Study-wide results and caveats: HTLV-1-associated myelopathy led in TCR clonal expansion, while multiple sclerosis ranked lowest, below healthy controls. When the repertoires were sorted by phylogenetic grouping, those of 18 of 34 multiple sclerosis patients ended up in one related-CDR3 cluster, a possible signature.

For the unsorted libraries, 2 million PBMCs stored at -80 C served as input. TCRdb re-derived calls from the 5' RACE reads in MiXCR, one entry per CDR3 protein. Here the sample spans about 70,000 distinct CDR3 sequences, 2.5% to 4% being singletons. The sample holds many counts of this clonotype. Its target is unknown. The sequence came from a woman in her forties or fifties with multiple sclerosis. Sequenced: PBMCs.

Here the CDR3 reads CSARDWRGQEETQYF. The CDR3 region has the DNA TGCAGTGCTAGAGATTGGAGGGGGCAGGAAGAGACCCAGTACTTC. The V and J genes are TRBV20-1 and TRBJ2-5, with D possibly being TRBD1 (7 bases). V lost 0 bases, J lost 3 bases, and 14 bases lay in between. Germline V CDR1 and CDR2: DFQATT, SNEGSKA (reference sequence). CDR3 size: 15 residues.